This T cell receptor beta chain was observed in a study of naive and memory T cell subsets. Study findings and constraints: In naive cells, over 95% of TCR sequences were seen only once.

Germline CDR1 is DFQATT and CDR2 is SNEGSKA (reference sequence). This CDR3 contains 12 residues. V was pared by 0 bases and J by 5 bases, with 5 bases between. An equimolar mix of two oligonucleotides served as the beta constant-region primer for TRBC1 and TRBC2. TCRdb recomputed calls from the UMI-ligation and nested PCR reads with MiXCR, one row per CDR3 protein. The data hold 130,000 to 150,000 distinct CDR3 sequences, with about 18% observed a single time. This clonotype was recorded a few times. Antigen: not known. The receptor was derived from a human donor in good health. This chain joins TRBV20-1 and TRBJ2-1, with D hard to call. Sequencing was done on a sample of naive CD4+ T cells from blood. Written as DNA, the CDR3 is TGCAGTGCTAGAGAGGGCCACAATGAGCAGTTCTTC. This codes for CSAREGHNEQFF.